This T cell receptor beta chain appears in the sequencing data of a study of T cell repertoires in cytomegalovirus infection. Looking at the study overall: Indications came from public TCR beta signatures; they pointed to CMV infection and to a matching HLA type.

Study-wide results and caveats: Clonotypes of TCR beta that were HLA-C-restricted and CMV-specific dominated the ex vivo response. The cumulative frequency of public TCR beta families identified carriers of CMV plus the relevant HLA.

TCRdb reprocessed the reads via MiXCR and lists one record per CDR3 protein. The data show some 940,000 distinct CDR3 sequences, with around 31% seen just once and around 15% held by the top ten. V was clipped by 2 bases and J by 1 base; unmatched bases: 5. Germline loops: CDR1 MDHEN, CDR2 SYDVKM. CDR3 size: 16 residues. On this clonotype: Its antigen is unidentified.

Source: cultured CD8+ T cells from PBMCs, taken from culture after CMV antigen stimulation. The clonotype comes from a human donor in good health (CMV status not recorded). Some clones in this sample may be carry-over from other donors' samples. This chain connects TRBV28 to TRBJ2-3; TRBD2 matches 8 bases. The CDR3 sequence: CASSLERGFGTDTQYF. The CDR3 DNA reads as TGTGCCAGCAGTTTAGAGCGGGGGTTCGGCACAGATACGCAGTATTTT.